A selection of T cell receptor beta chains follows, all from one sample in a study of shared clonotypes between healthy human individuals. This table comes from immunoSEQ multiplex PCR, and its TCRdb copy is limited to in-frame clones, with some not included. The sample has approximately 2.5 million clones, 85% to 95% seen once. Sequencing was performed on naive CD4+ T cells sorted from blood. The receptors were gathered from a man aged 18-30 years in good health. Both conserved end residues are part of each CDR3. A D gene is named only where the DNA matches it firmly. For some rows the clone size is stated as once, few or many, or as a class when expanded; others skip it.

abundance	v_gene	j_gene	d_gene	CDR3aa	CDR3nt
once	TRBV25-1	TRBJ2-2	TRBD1	CASSDPRQGDTGELFF	TGTGCCAGCAGTGACCCGAGACAGGGAGACACCGGGGAGCTGTTTTTT
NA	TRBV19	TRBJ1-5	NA	CASNPQGPNQPQHF	TGTGCCAGTAACCCCCAGGGCCCCAATCAGCCCCAGCATTTT
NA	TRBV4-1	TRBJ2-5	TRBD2	CASSQGTSGRGETQYF	TGCGCCAGCAGCCAGGGGACTAGCGGGAGAGGAGAGACCCAGTACTTC
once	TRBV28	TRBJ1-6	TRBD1	CASSLDRDASPLHF	TGTGCCAGCAGTTTAGACAGGGATGCATCACCCCTCCACTTT
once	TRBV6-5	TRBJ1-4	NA	CASSYSLEGRDEKLFF	TGTGCCAGCAGTTACTCGTTGGAGGGGCGGGATGAAAAACTGTTTTTT
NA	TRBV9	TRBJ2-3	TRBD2	CASSMGTSGGSPDTQYF	TGTGCCAGCAGCATGGGGACTAGCGGGGGGTCCCCAGATACGCAGTATTTT
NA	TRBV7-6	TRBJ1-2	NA	CASSLAGLDISNYGYTF	TGTGCCAGCAGCTTAGCAGGCCTAGATATATCTAACTATGGCTACACCTTC
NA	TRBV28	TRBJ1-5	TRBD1	CASMKGGTANQPQHF	TGTGCCAGCATGAAAGGCGGGACAGCAAATCAGCCCCAGCATTTT
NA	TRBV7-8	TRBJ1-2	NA	CASSPPLAYYGYTF	TGTGCCAGCAGCCCACCCCTGGCGTACTATGGCTACACCTTC
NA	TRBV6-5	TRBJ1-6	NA	CASSPGNSPLHF	TGTGCCAGCAGCCCTGGGAATTCACCCCTCCACTTT
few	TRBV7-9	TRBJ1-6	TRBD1	CASSLAGQASSYNSPLHF	TGTGCCAGCAGCTTAGCCGGACAGGCGAGCTCCTATAATTCACCCCTCCACTTT
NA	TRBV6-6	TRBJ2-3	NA	CASSYGAGQDTQYF	TGTGCCAGCAGTTACGGGGCAGGACAAGATACGCAGTATTTT
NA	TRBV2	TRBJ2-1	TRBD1	CASRPRDRADNEQFF	TGTGCCAGCAGGCCCCGGGACAGGGCGGACAATGAGCAGTTCTTC
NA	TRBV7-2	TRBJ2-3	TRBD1	CASSRMGQGTDTQYF	TGTGCCAGCAGCCGAATGGGACAGGGCACAGATACGCAGTATTTT
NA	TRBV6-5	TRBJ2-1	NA	CASSLSVASYNEQFF	TGTGCCAGCAGCCTTAGCGTCGCCTCCTACAATGAGCAGTTCTTC
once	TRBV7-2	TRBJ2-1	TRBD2	CASSPTPGGRSYNEQFF	TGTGCCAGCAGCCCTACCCCGGGGGGGAGATCCTACAATGAGCAGTTCTTC